One T cell receptor (beta chain) is described in this entry. This clonotype occurred many times. The specificity of this receptor is unknown. Qualities for individual bases were not recorded, and no much larger clone is one base off. TCRdb shows the sequencer as Illumina HiSeq 1500. The raw public reads went through TCRdb reprocessing: fastp at Q25, MiXCR clone calling, in-frame beta chains kept. Rows matching on CDR3 protein sequence are summarized as one entry with the most common DNA and genes. The sample data list roughly 280,000 distinct CDR3 sequences, and roughly an eighth of these were observed just once. The ten largest make up 8.5% to 10% of the sample. The entry originates in a study of T cell repertoires in cytomegalovirus infection (dated by TCRdb to about 2019). Broadly, across the study: Donor HLA type was relevant to the analysis, as public TCR beta signatures indicated carriage of CMV infection together with the matching HLA type. The study at large found these results: In the ex vivo response, HLA-C-restricted CMV-specific TCR beta clonotypes were dominant, and in two of eight donors the single most frequent clonotype came from this HLA-C-restricted group. In both this cohort and an independent cohort of several hundred donors, the cumulative frequency of public TCR beta family members distinguished carriers of CMV infection plus the relevant HLA type.

Germline trimming amounts to 3 bases on V and 2 bases on J, with 2 as the count of junction bases outside the gene matches. CDR1 and CDR2 were assigned from the germline V gene as SGHRS and YFSETQ. Spanning cysteine to phenylalanine, the CDR3 consists of 14 amino acids. Solely the CDR3 DNA is kept, with 42 bases framed from the first base. Specimen: PBMCs. The clonotype comes from a human donor in good health (CMV status not recorded). Some clones in this sample may be carry-over from other donors' samples. This sequence uses TRBV5-1 and TRBJ2-1, and 7 bases in between align with TRBD1. DNA sequence: TGCGCCAGCAGCTCGGGACAGACCTACAATGAGCAGTTCTTC. This codes for CASSSGQTYNEQFF.